Listed here are 11 T cell receptor beta chains from one sample, sequenced in a study of vaccination effects on CD4 cells after COVID-19. These receptors lack a known antigen. Scientists isolated CD4+ T cells after a roughly 10-day culture period ended. The table came from immunoSEQ multiplex PCR; TCRdb's copy has only in-frame clones and leaves some out. Here the sample spans under 50,000 clones, roughly 80% being singletons. The sample was CD4+ T cells from PBMCs cultured without peptide, taken before COVID-19 vaccination. All receptors derive from a human donor who had a prior SARS-CoV-2 infection.

The CDR3 nucleotides are TGCGCCAGCAGTGAGTCGGGAAGGGGCCCGGCTGAAGCTTTCTTT. Its protein product is CASSESGRGPAEAFF. The chain recombines TRBV10-2 with TRBJ1-1, with D possibly matching TRBD1 (5 bases). CDR1 and CDR2 (germline): WSHSY, SAAADI. The V end lost 0 bases, the J end lost 6 bases, and 14 bases lay between the germline ends. The CDR3 runs 15 residues.

V and J are TRBV27 and TRBJ1-2, with 8 nucleotides matching TRBD1. V trimming: 1 base; J trimming: 2 bases; junction bases outside the gene matches: 3. The CDR3 runs to 15 residues. Germline values: CDR1 MNHEY, CDR2 SMNVEV (reference sequence). The CDR3 bases are TGTGCCAGCAGTTTATACAGGGGGGCGAACTATGGCTACACCTTC. Translating gives CASSLYRGANYGYTF.

The gene calls are TRBV5-1 and TRBJ1-1; tentative D call: TRBD1 (6 bases). Germline CDR1 and CDR2: SGHRS and YFSETQ. This CDR3 region has 15 residues. V shed 4 bases and J shed 4 bases, with 17 bases lying between them. The CDR3 sequence is CASSPGTNLGTEAFF. The CDR3 DNA reads TGCGCCAGCAGCCCAGGGACAAACTTGGGCACTGAAGCTTTCTTT.

J is TRBJ1-1 and V is TRBV18; no reliable D call. This CDR3 contains 13 residues. The germline CDR1 and CDR2 sequences are KGHSH and LQKENI. V was shortened by 3 bases and J by 1 base, with 6 bases between the two germline ends. The CDR3 here is CASSPLTNTEAFF. CDR3 nucleotide sequence: TGTGCCAGCTCACCGTTAACGAACACTGAAGCTTTCTTT.

This chain uses TRBV7-2 with TRBJ1-4, with 7 bases lining up with TRBD1. This CDR3 has 18 amino acids. The germline V gene has CDR1 SGHTA and CDR2 FQGNSA. Trimming at V came to 5 bases and at J to 1 base, leaving 13 bases not matched to a gene. CDR3 DNA: TGTGCCAGCAGCACATCGCTCAGGGGGGGCGGAACTAATGAAAAACTGTTTTTT. It codes for CASSTSLRGGGTNEKLFF.

The CDR3 bases are TGCAGTGCTAGGGGCAGCACTGAAGCTTTCTTT. This translates into CSARGSTEAFF. The chain joins TRBV20-1 to TRBJ1-1; D call uncertain. Trimming took off 3 bases at V and 4 bases at J, with 6 bases between the two ends. The germline CDR1 and CDR2 sequences are DFQATT and SNEGSKA (reference sequence). The CDR3 length is 11 residues.

V is TRBV5-1 and J is TRBJ2-7; D unclear. V was pared by 4 bases and J by 3 bases, with 26 bases between. This CDR3 contains 18 residues. Germline V lookup: CDR1 SGHRS, CDR2 YFSETQ. The CDR3 loop is CASSPGALLSAQYYEQYF. The CDR3 coding sequence is TGCGCCAGCAGCCCCGGCGCCCTTTTGTCGGCTCAATACTACGAGCAGTACTTC.

The rearrangement uses TRBV6-6 and TRBJ1-4, with no clear D. Trimming removed 6 bases from V and 13 bases from J, with 12 bases in between. In germline, CDR1 is MNHNY, CDR2 SVGAGI (reference sequence). The CDR3 contains 11 residues. The CDR3 DNA sequence: TGTGCCAGCAGCGCTAGGGATTCACTGTTTTTT. Amino acid sequence: CASSARDSLFF.

The rearrangement links TRBV7-3 to TRBJ1-2, with TRBD1 as a possible D gene (5 bases). CDR1 and CDR2 from the germline V gene are SGHTA and FQGTGA. The CDR3 runs 16 residues. Trimming cost V 5 bases and J 7 bases, with 23 bases left between them. This CDR3 is CASSPGPAQGLSGYTF. CDR3 in DNA: TGTGCCAGCAGCCCCGGGCCGGCCCAGGGTCTATCTGGCTACACCTTC.

This clone was detected a few times. The rearrangement uses TRBV5-1 and TRBJ1-2, with 8 bases lining up with TRBD1. The CDR3 runs to 14 residues. With 4 bases clipped from V and 3 bases from J, the junction kept 5 bases outside the gene matches. CDR1 SGHRS and CDR2 YFSETQ come from the germline V gene. For the CDR3, the DNA is TGCGCCAGCAGCGGCGGGACAGGCCACTATGGCTACACCTTC. This encodes CASSGGTGHYGYTF. The full variable domain, in which reference TRBV5-1 and TRBJ1-2 provide the parts outside the CDR3, is KAGVTQTPRYLIKTRGQQVTLSCSPISGHRSVSWYQQTPGQGLQFLFEYFSETQRNKGNFPGRFSGRQFSNSRSEMNVSTLELGDSALYLCASSGGTGHYGYTFGSGTRLTVV.

The J gene is TRBJ2-1, the V gene TRBV7-8; weak D call: TRBD2 (6 bases). The CDR3 consists of 16 residues. Germline CDR1 reads SGHVS; CDR2 reads FQNEAQ. V gave up 0 bases and J gave up 5 bases, with 14 bases separating them. The CDR3 bases are TGTGCCAGCAGCTTAGCGTTCCTAGCGACGAACAATGAGCAGTTCTTC. Translated: CASSLAFLATNNEQFF.